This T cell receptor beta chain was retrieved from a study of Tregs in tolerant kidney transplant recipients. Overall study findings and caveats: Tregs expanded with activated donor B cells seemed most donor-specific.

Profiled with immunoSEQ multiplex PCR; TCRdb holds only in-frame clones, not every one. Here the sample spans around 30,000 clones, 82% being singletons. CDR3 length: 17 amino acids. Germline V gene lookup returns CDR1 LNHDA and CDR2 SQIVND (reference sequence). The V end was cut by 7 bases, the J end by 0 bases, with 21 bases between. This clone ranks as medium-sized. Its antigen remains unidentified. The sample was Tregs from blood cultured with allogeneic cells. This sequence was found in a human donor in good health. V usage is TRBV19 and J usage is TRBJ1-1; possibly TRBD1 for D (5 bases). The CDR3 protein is CASTLRGVLFMNTEAFF. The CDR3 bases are TGTGCCAGTACCCTACGAGGGGTCCTCTTCATGAACACTGAAGCTTTCTTT. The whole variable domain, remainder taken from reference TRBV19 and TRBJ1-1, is DGGITQSPKYLFRKEGQNVTLSCEQNLNHDAMYWYRQDPGQGLRLIYYSQIVNDFQKGDIAEGYSVSREKKESFPLTVTSAQKNPTAFYLCASTLRGVLFMNTEAFFGQGTRLTVV.